Following are 23 T cell receptor beta chains from one sample sequenced in a study of T cells in Graves' hyperthyroidism and ophthalmopathy. Amplification targeted TCR beta CDR3 regions from RNA transcripts. The HTBI set primed first-round TCR CDR3 RT-PCR. Via MiXCR, TCRdb re-called the multiplex PCR reads, giving one row per CDR3 protein. The sample has more than 350,000 distinct CDR3 sequences, more than 14% seen once; the top ten hold 15% to 20%. Specimen: blood. These receptor sequences come from a woman aged 30 to 39 with Graves' ophthalmopathy.

This clonotype was seen a single time. The V call is TRBV2, the J call TRBJ2-7, with D tentatively TRBD1 or TRBD2 (5 bases each). V was pared by 6 bases and J by 2 bases, with 11 bases between. The length of the CDR3 is 13 residues. Germline V gene sequence: CDR1 SNHLY, CDR2 FYNNEI. CDR3 sequence: CASSAGTPYEQYF. Written as DNA, the CDR3 is TGTGCCAGCAGCGCCGGGACCCCCTACGAGCAGTACTTC.

This clonotype came up a few times. V usage is TRBV29-1 and J usage is TRBJ1-1; the D is unclear. This CDR3 region has 10 residues. Germline V gene lookup returns CDR1 SQVTM and CDR2 ANQGSEA. Trimming pared 5 bases from V and 6 bases from J, leaving 7 bases between. CDR3 sequence: CSVYSPEAFF. The CDR3 nucleotides are TGCAGCGTTTACAGTCCTGAAGCTTTCTTT.

In this sample, this clonotype turned up a few times. The junction does not match germline at one end; this may be a read error. V is TRBV7-7 and J is TRBJ2-1, with D possibly TRBD2 on 6 matching bases. The V gene's germline CDR1 is SSHAT and CDR2 FNYEAQ (reference sequence). This CDR3 spans 15 amino acids. The CDR3 region has the DNA TGTGCTAGCAGCTTAGGAGGCTGGGGGGACAATGAGCAGTTCTTC. Translation gives CASSLGGWGDNEQFF.

This clonotype was picked up many times. J is TRBJ2-1 and V is TRBV28, with D unclear. Germline V gene data show CDR1 as MDHEN and CDR2 as SYDVKM. The CDR3 extends over 19 amino acids. Trimming pared 4 bases from V and 3 bases from J, leaving 25 bases between. CDR3 nucleotide sequence: TGTGCCAGCAGTTCCACTCGCCAAGTCTACGGGCGATTCTACAATGAGCAGTTCTTC. Protein product: CASSSTRQVYGRFYNEQFF. Drawing the rest from reference TRBV28 and TRBJ2-1, the complete variable domain is DVKVTQSSRYLVKRTGEKVFLECVQDMDHENMFWYRQDPGLGLRLIYFSYDVKMKEKGDIPEGYSVSREKKERFSLILESASTNQTSMYLCASSSTRQVYGRFYNEQFFGPGTRLTVL.

This clonotype occurred a few times. The chain employs TRBV4-1 and TRBJ1-4, with no clear D. V was trimmed by 2 bases and J by 6 bases, leaving 10 bases between them. The CDR3 is 14 amino acids. The germline V gene encodes CDR1 MGHRA and CDR2 YSYEKL. The CDR3 bases are TGCGCCAGCAGCCAAATTGAAGTAGATGAAAAACTGTTTTTT. This translates into CASSQIEVDEKLFF.

There are a few counts of this clonotype. The chain has TRBV6-1 and TRBJ1-2; maybe TRBD1 (5 bases). The CDR3 contains 15 residues. Germline loops: CDR1 MNHNS, CDR2 SASEGT. V lost 2 bases to trimming and J lost 3 bases, with 13 bases between them. The CDR3 DNA reads as TGTGCCAGCAGTGAATGGGACGGGGAAGACTATGGCTACACCTTC. It is translated as CASSEWDGEDYGYTF.

In its sample, this clonotype was seen many times. This chain links TRBV7-6 with TRBJ2-1; 11 positions agree with TRBD2. J lost 3 bases, V lost 2 bases, and 3 bases had no gene match. This CDR3 spans 16 amino acids. Germline CDR1 is SGHVS and CDR2 is FNYEAQ. CDR3 residues: CASSLRLAGNYNEQFF. CDR3 nucleotide sequence: TGTGCCAGCAGCTTAAGACTAGCGGGGAACTACAATGAGCAGTTCTTC.

This clonotype was detected ten times or more. The genes are TRBV3-1 and TRBJ1-2; D is unclear. Per germline, CDR1 LGHDT and CDR2 YNNKEL (reference sequence). The V end was cut by 0 bases, the J end by 8 bases, with 10 bases between. This CDR3 is 13 amino acids long. The DNA of the CDR3 is TGTGCCAGCAGCCAAGATTTACAAGGAGGCTACACCTTC. Amino acids: CASSQDLQGGYTF.

This clonotype was picked up many times. The chain joins TRBV5-6 to TRBJ1-1, with D possibly TRBD1 on 6 matching bases. The CDR3 consists of 14 residues. Germline assignment: CDR1 SGHDT and CDR2 YYEEEE. V lost 1 base and J lost 5, with 12 bases in between. The CDR3 DNA sequence: TGTGCCAGCAGCTTGCCAGGGGACAAAACTGAAGCTTTCTTT. Translation: CASSLPGDKTEAFF.

The sample holds many counts of this clonotype. V and J are TRBV20-1 and TRBJ1-6; 9 bases match TRBD1. The junction had 4 bases not matched to a gene; V was cut back by 2 bases and J by 5 bases. Germline V lookup: CDR1 DFQATT, CDR2 SNEGSKA (reference sequence). The CDR3 extends over 15 amino acids. The CDR3 sequence: CSARPQGADNSPLHF. CDR3 in DNA: TGCAGTGCTAGACCACAGGGGGCGGATAATTCACCCCTCCACTTT.

This clonotype was detected ten times or more. As DNA, the CDR3 is TGTGCTAGTGGTTTGGTACAGAAAGGTACAGATTCAAACAATGAGCAGTTCTTC. It encodes CASGLVQKGTDSNNEQFF. V gene TRBV12-5 combines with J gene TRBJ2-1; D not certain. The CDR3 has 18 residues. Trimming left V 0 bases short and J 5 bases short, with 20 bases between. CDR1 is LGHNT and CDR2 is FRNRAP in the germline V gene.

Regarding this clonotype: The junction shows a germline mismatch at one end, possibly a read error. The chain has TRBV12-3 or TRBV12-4 and TRBJ1-5; D is perhaps TRBD1 (6 bases). This CDR3 has 15 amino acids. This chain's CDR3 is CASSPATGSNQPRHF. The CDR3 nucleotides are TGTGCCAGCAGTCCAGCGACAGGAAGCAATCAGCCCCGGCATTTT.

There are many counts of this clonotype. V and J are TRBV29-1 and TRBJ2-3; no definite D call. The length of the CDR3 is 12 residues. Germline assignment: CDR1 SQVTM and CDR2 ANQGSEA. With 5 bases removed from V and 3 bases from J, the gap between germline ends came to 9 bases. The DNA of the CDR3 is TGCAGCGTTATACATAGGACAGATACGCAGTATTTT. This encodes CSVIHRTDTQYF.

This clonotype was observed at least ten times. The V call is TRBV3-1, the J call TRBJ2-6; either TRBD1 or TRBD2 may fit D (5 bases each). This CDR3 comprises 19 residues. Trimming took off 0 bases at V and 0 bases at J, with 15 bases between the two ends. The germline V gene encodes CDR1 LGHDT and CDR2 YNNKEL (reference sequence). The CDR3 here is CASSQESGRESSGANVLTF. CDR3 coding DNA: TGTGCCAGCAGCCAAGAGTCCGGCAGGGAGAGCTCTGGGGCCAACGTCCTGACTTTC.

Only a few counts were recorded for this clonotype. The rearrangement uses TRBV7-6 and TRBJ1-3; unclear D gene. Germline V gene sequence: CDR1 SGHVS, CDR2 FNYEAQ. This CDR3 has 16 amino acids. V shed 0 bases and J shed 0 bases, with 9 bases lying between them. The CDR3: CASSLARADSGNTIYF. The CDR3, as DNA: TGTGCCAGCAGCTTAGCGCGGGCGGACTCTGGAAACACCATATATTTT.

This sequence joins TRBV25-1 and TRBJ1-2; 10 bases agree with TRBD1. The CDR3 extends over 13 amino acids. Trimming took 7 bases from V and 5 from J; bases not matched to a gene: 4. From germline, CDR1 is MGHDK and CDR2 SYGVNS. In DNA, the CDR3 is TGTGCCAGCACGGACAGGGGGGAGTATGGCTACACCTTC. Translation: CASTDRGEYGYTF.

In regard to this clonotype: The junction departs from the called germline gene at one end, perhaps through a read error. The rearrangement uses TRBV7-9 and TRBJ1-2; a weak D match, TRBD1 (5 bases). CDR3 length: 13 residues. CDR1 and CDR2 from the germline V gene are SEHNR and FQNEAQ (reference sequence). CDR3 DNA: TGTGCCAGCAGCCCCGCGGGGGGAGATGGCCACACCTTC. This gives the protein CASSPAGGDGHTF.

Concerning this clonotype itself: Being one base from a much bigger clone, this may be a read error. The chain combines TRBV5-4 with TRBJ2-5, with D perhaps matching TRBD2 (6 bases). The CDR3 extends over 14 amino acids. Germline CDR1 is SGHNT and CDR2 is YYREEE (reference sequence). The CDR3 reads CASSLARGWETQNF. CDR3 nucleotide sequence: TGTGCCAGCAGCTTGGCGCGGGGATGGGAGACCCAGAACTTC.

This clonotype was seen repeatedly, ten times or more. V gene TRBV28 combines with J gene TRBJ2-7; D may be TRBD1 (6 bases). V was trimmed by 4 bases and J by 1 base, leaving 11 bases between them. CDR1 and CDR2 from the germline V gene are MDHEN and SYDVKM. The CDR3 has 14 amino acids. Here the CDR3 reads CASSYRDLSYEQYF. The CDR3 DNA reads as TGTGCCAGCAGTTACAGGGATTTGTCCTACGAGCAGTACTTC.

This clonotype was seen many times. The gene calls are TRBV7-9 and TRBJ2-7; D is uncertain. Germline CDR1 is SEHNR and CDR2 is FQNEAQ (reference sequence). The CDR3 runs to 14 residues. Trimming removed 1 base at V and 1 base at J, with 8 bases between. CDR3 nucleotide sequence: TGTGCCAGCAGCTTAGTGGGAAGTTCCTACGAGCAGTACTTC. Residues: CASSLVGSSYEQYF.

The table lists this clonotype with many counts. The V and J genes are TRBV2 and TRBJ1-5; perhaps TRBD1 as D (5 bases). Trimming removed 10 bases from V and 5 bases from J, with 15 bases in between. From germline, CDR1 is SNHLY and CDR2 FYNNEI. This CDR3 is 13 amino acids long. The CDR3 is CATSSRGDQPQHF. CDR3 DNA: TGTGCCACCTCGAGTAGGGGTGATCAGCCCCAGCATTTT.

This clonotype was detected many times. The rearrangement links TRBV12-3 or TRBV12-4 to TRBJ1-2; 7 nucleotides match TRBD1. Trimming took 6 bases from V and 4 from J; bases not matched to a gene: 5. The CDR3 runs 13 residues. The CDR3 DNA reads TGTGCCAGCAGAGAAGACAGGGTCTATGGCTACACCTTC. It encodes CASREDRVYGYTF.

This clonotype has ten or more counts. The J gene is TRBJ2-3, the V gene TRBV30; no firm D call. With 0 bases removed from V and 7 bases from J, the gap between germline ends came to 20 bases. The germline V gene encodes CDR1 GTSNPN and CDR2 SVGIG (reference sequence). The CDR3 runs 16 residues. CDR3 nucleotide sequence: TGTGCCTGGAGTGTTGGTTTTGTGGGCTTCCAGCATACGCAGTATTTT. Encoded protein: CAWSVGFVGFQHTQYF.